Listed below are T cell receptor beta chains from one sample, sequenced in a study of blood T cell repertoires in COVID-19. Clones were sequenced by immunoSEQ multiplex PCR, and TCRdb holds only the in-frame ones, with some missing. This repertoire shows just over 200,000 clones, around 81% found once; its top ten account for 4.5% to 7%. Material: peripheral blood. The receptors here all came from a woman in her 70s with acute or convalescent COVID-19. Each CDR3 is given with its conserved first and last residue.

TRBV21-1 CASSSGSWIEQYF
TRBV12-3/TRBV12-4 CASSKGQGGTQYF
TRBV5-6 CASSLGQGARANEKLFF
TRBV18 CASSPPGQFNEKLFF
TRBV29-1 CSVKDGRAGELFF
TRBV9 CASSPGTSGTVQGEQFF
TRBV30 CAWTLPGTLEGQPQHF
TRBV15 CATSREVAGARNEQFF
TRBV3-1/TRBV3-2 CASSQVDSSYGYTF
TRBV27 CASSPRDTRNTEAFF
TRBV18 CASSPRRLAVRYEQYF
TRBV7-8 CASMEGVVNEQFF
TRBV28 CASSLASFTYNEQFF
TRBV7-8 CASSPWTFSPDQPQHF
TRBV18 CASSPPTVQGLNEKLFF
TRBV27 CASRGTGRGGQPQHF
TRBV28 CASSFVGRTYEQYF
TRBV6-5 CASSKAGGPNYEQYF
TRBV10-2 CASILGQPHTEAFF
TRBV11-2 CASSAQPGFYEQYF
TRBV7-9 CASSLSVGQGAYGYTF
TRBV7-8 CASSSQPLLTGELFF
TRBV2 CASSPGQGTIEAFF
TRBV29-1 CSVNHRRTYEQYF
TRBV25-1 CAPPVSQGRRKTEAFF
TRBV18 CASSPPQGLGNTIYF
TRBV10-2 CASSASGGYEQYF
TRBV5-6 CASSLGVLAGVKEQFF
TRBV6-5 CASSYSRQGNSPLHF
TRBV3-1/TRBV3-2 CASSQPGVLYF
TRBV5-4 CASSSRATSAPWEQFF
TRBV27 CASSFGLSTDTQYF
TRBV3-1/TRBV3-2 CASSPPGWEYQNTGELFF
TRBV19 CASSTGQTTYEQYF
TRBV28 CASRRRNYGYTF
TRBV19 CASSTQTPTNTGELFF
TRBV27 CASSLGTSGATGELFF
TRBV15 CATSRDRTGMTQYF
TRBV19 CASSIPDRGYDEQYF
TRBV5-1 CASSFMGLAAETQYF
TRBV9 CASSVVLGGEQFF
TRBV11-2 CATEQGAGETQYF
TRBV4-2 CASSQVGLAETGELFF
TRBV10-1 CASSEGQGALPDTQYF